These 12 T cell receptor beta chains share one sample of origin, sequenced in a study of T cells expressing NK-cell markers. TCRdb processed the 5' RACE reads again and assigns one entry to each CDR3 protein, with no DNA. The sample has around 260,000 distinct CDR3 sequences. The sequencing input was blood T cells: a sorted CD56 or NKG2C T cell subset, CD4+ or CD8+ T cells, or bulk PBMC T cells (not recorded which). Receptors were obtained from a woman aged 18-69 years in good health.

The chain carries TRBV12-3 or TRBV12-4 and TRBJ2-7. There are 12 residues in the CDR3. The CDR3 sequence is CASSWARYEQYF.

V is TRBV4-3 and J is TRBJ1-2. This CDR3 region has 17 residues. The germline gives CDR1 LGHNA, CDR2 YSLEER. The CDR3 sequence: CASSQEIVGPGERGYTF.

This chain joins TRBV7-9 and TRBJ1-6. This CDR3 contains 12 residues. CDR1 and CDR2 from the germline V gene are SEHNR and FQNEAQ (reference sequence). The CDR3 is CASSFSNSPLHF.

The chain recombines TRBV7-8 with TRBJ2-4; without DNA, the TCRdb call of TRBD1 cannot be checked. Per germline, CDR1 SGHVS and CDR2 FQNEAQ. This CDR3 is built from 14 residues. The chain's CDR3 is CASSTRDRKNIQYF.

The genes are TRBV3-1 and TRBJ2-1; there is no DNA to check the TCRdb D call of TRBD2. Germline CDR1 and CDR2: LGHDT and YNNKEL (reference sequence). The CDR3 consists of 14 residues. The CDR3 region is CASSPRSQGGGQFF.

V and J are TRBV5-1 and TRBJ1-4; with no DNA, the TCRdb D assignment of TRBD1 cannot be verified. This CDR3 has 15 amino acids. From germline, CDR1 is SGHRS and CDR2 YFSETQ. This CDR3 reads CASSLTGATNEKLFF.

V and J are TRBV5-1 and TRBJ2-5; TCRdb's D call, TRBD1, is unchecked because there is no DNA. Looked up from germline, CDR1 is SGHRS and CDR2 is YFSETQ. This CDR3 is 16 amino acids long. CDR3 sequence reads: CASSLDPNGGQETQYF.

V usage is TRBV5-1 and J usage is TRBJ1-1. This CDR3 is 14 amino acids long. The germline gives CDR1 SGHRS, CDR2 YFSETQ. The CDR3 spells CASSSDSSNTEAFF.

The chain links TRBV4-3 to TRBJ2-3. CDR1 LGHNA and CDR2 YSLEER come from the germline V gene. The CDR3 runs to 14 residues. The CDR3 here is CASSQTTLTDTQYF.

The chain couples TRBV9 to TRBJ2-1. From germline, CDR1 is SGDLS and CDR2 YYNGEE. The CDR3 totals 14 residues. CDR3 protein: CASSSGTLDNEQFF.

This chain joins TRBV5-1 and TRBJ1-1. CDR1 and CDR2 (germline): SGHRS, YFSETQ. The CDR3 runs 14 residues. The CDR3 reads CASKDWVGNTEAFF.

V is TRBV12-3 or TRBV12-4 and J is TRBJ2-1; the TCRdb call, TRBD1, lacks DNA for checking. There are 14 residues in the CDR3. The CDR3 spells CATQRVAVGGEQFF.